These T cell receptor beta chains were read from a single sample in a study of Ad26.COV2.S vaccination and SARS-CoV-2 variants. Data came from immunoSEQ multiplex PCR; TCRdb stores just in-frame clones and leaves some out. The table has over 450,000 clones, around 89% seen once. This material consisted of peripheral blood, taken in a trial of Ad26.COV2.S vaccine versus placebo. These receptors were collected from a person aged 18-65 years who received the Ad26.COV2.S COVID-19 vaccine or a placebo. CDR3s include the opening cysteine and the closing phenylalanine or tryptophan. The D gene is left open where the match is weak. Size is omitted from some rows. Given values are once, few, many or a class for expanded clones.

V	D	size	J	CDR3	DNA
TRBV7-9	NA	once	TRBJ1-4	CASSLTGPVSNEKLFF	TGTGCCAGCAGCTTAACAGGGCCGGTCTCTAATGAAAAACTGTTTTTT
TRBV7-2	NA	many	TRBJ2-4	CASSLGVRRGLNIQYF	TGTGCCAGCAGCTTAGGAGTCAGGAGGGGGCTAAACATTCAGTACTTC
TRBV2	NA	NA	TRBJ2-1	CASYSGNAYNEQFF	TGTGCCAGCTATTCGGGAAACGCTTACAATGAGCAGTTCTTC
TRBV7-4	NA	NA	TRBJ1-1	CASSPPLPGSTEAFF	TGTGCCAGCAGCCCCCCGCTTCCCGGGAGCACTGAAGCTTTCTTT
TRBV6-5	NA	NA	TRBJ2-7	CASSYGGIPYEQYF	TGTGCCAGCAGTTACGGCGGGATTCCCTACGAGCAGTACTTC
TRBV6-2/TRBV6-3	NA	NA	TRBJ2-7	CASSMTPGAEQYF	TGTGCCAGCAGCATGACTCCAGGGGCGGAGCAGTACTTC
TRBV7-3	NA	NA	TRBJ1-3	CASSVNTGQSRISGNTIYF	TGTGCCAGCAGCGTAAACACCGGACAGTCAAGGATCTCTGGAAACACCATATATTTT
TRBV18	NA	NA	TRBJ2-1	CASSPWSNSYNEQFF	TGTGCCAGCTCACCCTGGTCAAACTCCTACAATGAGCAGTTCTTC
TRBV11-3	NA	NA	TRBJ2-2	CASSTGRPTGELFF	TGTGCCAGCAGCACAGGACGTCCCACCGGGGAGCTGTTTTTT
TRBV19	NA	NA	TRBJ2-2	CASSMGLLRKDRTGELFF	TGTGCCAGTAGTATGGGCCTACTCCGGAAAGATAGGACCGGGGAGCTGTTTTTT
TRBV30	TRBD1	NA	TRBJ1-2	CAWSGQGALSYGYTF	TGTGCCTGGTCCGGACAGGGGGCGCTTAGCTATGGCTACACCTTC
TRBV27	NA	NA	TRBJ1-4	CATLAWWGAPNEKLFF	TGTGCCACCCTAGCCTGGTGGGGTGCTCCGAATGAAAAACTGTTTTTT
TRBV5-1	NA	NA	TRBJ1-6	CASSLVHRTYSPLHF	TGCGCCAGCAGCTTGGTTCACAGAACGTATTCACCCCTCCACTTT
TRBV9	NA	NA	TRBJ2-2	CASSVSSSHLTGELFF	TGTGCCAGCAGCGTAAGCTCTAGCCACCTTACCGGGGAGCTGTTTTTT
TRBV9	NA	once	TRBJ2-7	CASRAAAAYEQYF	TGTGCCAGCAGGGCAGCGGCAGCCTACGAGCAGTACTTC
TRBV27	TRBD2	once	TRBJ2-1	CASSLSRRQGLAVYNEQFF	TGTGCCAGCAGTTTATCCCGCCGACAGGGACTAGCGGTCTACAATGAGCAGTTCTTC
TRBV28	NA	NA	TRBJ1-4	CASRGGATNEKLFF	TGTGCCAGCAGGGGAGGGGCGACTAATGAAAAACTGTTTTTT
TRBV2	NA	NA	TRBJ2-7	CASTFSGVWSYEQYF	TGTGCCAGCACGTTCTCAGGGGTTTGGTCCTACGAGCAGTACTTC
TRBV28	NA	NA	TRBJ1-2	CASSLNSYGYTF	TGTGCCAGCAGTTTAAACAGCTATGGCTACACCTTC
TRBV6-1	NA	NA	TRBJ1-1	CASSEAKNFEAFF	TGTGCCAGCAGTGAAGCGAAGAACTTTGAAGCTTTCTTT
TRBV5-1	NA	NA	TRBJ2-6	CASSLGHSGANVLTF	TGCGCCAGCAGCTTGGGGCACTCTGGGGCCAACGTCCTGACTTTC
TRBV27	TRBD1	NA	TRBJ2-2	CASSSRGGSGTGELFF	TGTGCCAGCAGCTCTCGAGGGGGCTCGGGCACCGGGGAGCTGTTTTTT
TRBV30	NA	NA	TRBJ2-2	CAWDNRMVFNTGELFF	TGTGCCTGGGATAATCGAATGGTTTTCAACACCGGGGAGCTGTTTTTT
TRBV6-5	NA	NA	TRBJ2-7	CASSYSGFVPSYEQYF	TGTGCCAGCAGTTACTCAGGGTTCGTCCCTTCCTACGAGCAGTACTTC